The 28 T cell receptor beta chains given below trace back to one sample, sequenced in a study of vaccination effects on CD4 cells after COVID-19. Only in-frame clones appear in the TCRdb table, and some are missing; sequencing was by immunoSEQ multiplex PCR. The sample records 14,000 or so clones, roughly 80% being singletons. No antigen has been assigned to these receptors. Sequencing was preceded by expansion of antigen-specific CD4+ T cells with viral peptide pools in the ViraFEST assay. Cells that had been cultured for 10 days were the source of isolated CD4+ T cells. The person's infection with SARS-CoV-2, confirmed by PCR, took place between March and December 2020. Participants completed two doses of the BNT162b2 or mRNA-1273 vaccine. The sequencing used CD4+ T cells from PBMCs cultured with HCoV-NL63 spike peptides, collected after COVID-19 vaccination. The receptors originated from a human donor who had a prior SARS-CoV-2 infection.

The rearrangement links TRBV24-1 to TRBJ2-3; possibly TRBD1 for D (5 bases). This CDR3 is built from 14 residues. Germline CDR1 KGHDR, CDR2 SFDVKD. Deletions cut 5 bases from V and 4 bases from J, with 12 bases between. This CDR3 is CATSGGAGADTQYF. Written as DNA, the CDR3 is TGTGCCACCAGTGGTGGGGCAGGAGCAGATACGCAGTATTTT.

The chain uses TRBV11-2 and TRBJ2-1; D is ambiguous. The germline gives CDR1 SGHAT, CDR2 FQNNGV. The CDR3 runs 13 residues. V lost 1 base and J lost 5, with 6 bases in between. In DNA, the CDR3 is TGTGCCAGCAGCTTAGTTCGGGACAATGAGCAGTTCTTC. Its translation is CASSLVRDNEQFF.

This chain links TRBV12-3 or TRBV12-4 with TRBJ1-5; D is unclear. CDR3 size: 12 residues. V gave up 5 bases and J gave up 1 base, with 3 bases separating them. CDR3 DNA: TGTGCCAGCAGTGGCAGCAATCAGCCCCAGCATTTT. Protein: CASSGSNQPQHF.

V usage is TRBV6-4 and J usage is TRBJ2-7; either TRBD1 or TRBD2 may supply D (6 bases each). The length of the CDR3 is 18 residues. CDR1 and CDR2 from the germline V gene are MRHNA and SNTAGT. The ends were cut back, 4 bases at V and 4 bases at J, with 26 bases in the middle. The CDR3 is CASSGGAGTVPMEYEQYF. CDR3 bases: TGTGCCAGCAGTGGGGGGGCAGGGACCGTCCCAATGGAGTACGAGCAGTACTTC.

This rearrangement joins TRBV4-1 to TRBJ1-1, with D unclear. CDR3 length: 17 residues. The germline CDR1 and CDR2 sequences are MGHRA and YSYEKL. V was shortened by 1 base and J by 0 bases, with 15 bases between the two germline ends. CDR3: CASSQGVGGFMNTEAFF. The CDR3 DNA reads TGCGCCAGCAGCCAAGGAGTAGGTGGTTTCATGAACACTGAAGCTTTCTTT.

The CDR3 sequence: CASSRDRNTGELFF. The DNA for the CDR3 is TGTGCCAGCAGCAGGGACCGGAACACCGGGGAGCTGTTTTTT. This chain joins TRBV7-2 and TRBJ2-2; D is possibly TRBD1 or TRBD2 (5 bases each). Germline values: CDR1 SGHTA, CDR2 FQGNSA. V was trimmed by 5 bases and J by 1 base, leaving 8 bases between them. The CDR3 has 14 amino acids.

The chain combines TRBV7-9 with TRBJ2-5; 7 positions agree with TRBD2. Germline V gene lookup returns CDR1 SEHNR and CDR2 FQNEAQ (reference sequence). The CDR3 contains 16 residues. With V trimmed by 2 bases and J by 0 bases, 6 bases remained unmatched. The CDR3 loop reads CASSLLTSWNQETQYF. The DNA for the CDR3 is TGTGCCAGCAGCTTACTGACTAGCTGGAACCAAGAGACCCAGTACTTC.

The DNA for the CDR3 is TGTGCCAGCAGCTTAGACAGGGGGAGCACTGAAGCTTTCTTT. Its protein is CASSLDRGSTEAFF. The V gene is TRBV7-3, the J gene TRBJ1-1; 9 bases are a match to TRBD1. J was trimmed by 4 bases and V by 2 bases; bases with no gene match: 2. The germline gives CDR1 SGHTA, CDR2 FQGTGA. This CDR3 contains 14 residues.

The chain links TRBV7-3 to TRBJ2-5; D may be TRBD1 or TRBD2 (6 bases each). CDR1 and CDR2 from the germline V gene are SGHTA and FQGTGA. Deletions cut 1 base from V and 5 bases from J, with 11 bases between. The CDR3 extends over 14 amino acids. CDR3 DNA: TGTGCCAGCAGCTTAATGGGGGGCGATGAGACCCAGTACTTC. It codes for CASSLMGGDETQYF.

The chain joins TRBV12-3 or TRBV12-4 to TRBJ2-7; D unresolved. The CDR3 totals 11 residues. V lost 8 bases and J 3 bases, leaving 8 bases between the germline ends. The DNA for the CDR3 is TGTGCCAGCGGGGATTACTACGAGCAGTACTTC. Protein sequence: CASGDYYEQYF.

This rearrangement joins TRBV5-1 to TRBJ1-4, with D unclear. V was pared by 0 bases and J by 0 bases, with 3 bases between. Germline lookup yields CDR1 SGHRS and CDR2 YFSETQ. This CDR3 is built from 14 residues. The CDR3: CASSLVATNEKLFF. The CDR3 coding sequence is TGCGCCAGCAGCTTGGTTGCAACTAATGAAAAACTGTTTTTT.

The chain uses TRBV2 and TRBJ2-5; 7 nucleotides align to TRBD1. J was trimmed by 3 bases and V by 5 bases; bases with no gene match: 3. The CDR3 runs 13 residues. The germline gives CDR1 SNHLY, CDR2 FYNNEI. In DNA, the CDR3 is TGTGCCAGCAGTAGGGACAGTGAAGAGACCCAGTACTTC. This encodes CASSRDSEETQYF.

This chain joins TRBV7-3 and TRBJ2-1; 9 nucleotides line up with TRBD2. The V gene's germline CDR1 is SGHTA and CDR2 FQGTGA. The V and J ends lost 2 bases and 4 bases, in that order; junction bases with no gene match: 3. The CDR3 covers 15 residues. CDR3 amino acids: CASSLDLAGYNEQFF. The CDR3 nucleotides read TGTGCCAGCAGCTTAGATCTAGCGGGATACAATGAGCAGTTCTTC.

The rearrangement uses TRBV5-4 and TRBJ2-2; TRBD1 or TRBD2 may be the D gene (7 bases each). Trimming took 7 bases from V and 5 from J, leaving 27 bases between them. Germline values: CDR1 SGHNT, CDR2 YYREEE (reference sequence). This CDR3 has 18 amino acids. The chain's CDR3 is CASSQGGIAGFQTGELFF. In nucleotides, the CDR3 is TGTGCCAGCTCCCAGGGGGGGATAGCGGGTTTTCAAACCGGGGAGCTGTTTTTT.

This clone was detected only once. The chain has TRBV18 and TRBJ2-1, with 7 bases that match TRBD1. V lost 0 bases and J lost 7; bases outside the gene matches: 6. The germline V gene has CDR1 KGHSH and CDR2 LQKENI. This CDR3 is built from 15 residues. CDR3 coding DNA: TGTGCCAGCTCACCACCGAGACAGGGTCGGAATGAGCAGTTCTTC. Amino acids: CASSPPRQGRNEQFF.

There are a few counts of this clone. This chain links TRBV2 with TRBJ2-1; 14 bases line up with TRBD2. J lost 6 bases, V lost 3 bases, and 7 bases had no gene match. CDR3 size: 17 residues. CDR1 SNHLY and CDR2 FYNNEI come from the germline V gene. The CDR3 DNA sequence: TGTGCCAGCAGTGAGGGTTTCGGACTAGCGGGAGGCAATGAGCAGTTCTTC. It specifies CASSEGFGLAGGNEQFF.

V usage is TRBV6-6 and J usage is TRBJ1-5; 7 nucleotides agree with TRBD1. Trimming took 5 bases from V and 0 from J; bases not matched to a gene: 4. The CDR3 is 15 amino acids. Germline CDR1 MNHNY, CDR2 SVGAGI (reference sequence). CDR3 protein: CASSTDRLSNQPQHF. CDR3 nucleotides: TGTGCCAGCAGTACGGACAGGCTTAGCAATCAGCCCCAGCATTTT.

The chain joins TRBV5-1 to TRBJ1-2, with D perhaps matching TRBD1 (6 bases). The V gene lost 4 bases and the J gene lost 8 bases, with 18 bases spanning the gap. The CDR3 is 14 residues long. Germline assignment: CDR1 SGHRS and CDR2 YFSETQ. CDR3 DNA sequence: TGCGCCAGCAGCCCTCAACAGGGTCCGGAGGGCTACACCTTC. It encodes CASSPQQGPEGYTF. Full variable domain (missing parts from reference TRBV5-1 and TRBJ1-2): KAGVTQTPRYLIKTRGQQVTLSCSPISGHRSVSWYQQTPGQGLQFLFEYFSETQRNKGNFPGRFSGRQFSNSRSEMNVSTLELGDSALYLCASSPQQGPEGYTFGSGTRLTVV.

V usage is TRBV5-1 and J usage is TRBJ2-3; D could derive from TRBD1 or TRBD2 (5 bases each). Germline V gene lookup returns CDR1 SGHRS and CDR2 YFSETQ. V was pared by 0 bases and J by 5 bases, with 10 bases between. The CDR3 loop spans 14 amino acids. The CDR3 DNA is TGCGCCAGCAGCTTGGGAGGGGCTGAAGATACGCAGTATTTT. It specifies CASSLGGAEDTQYF.

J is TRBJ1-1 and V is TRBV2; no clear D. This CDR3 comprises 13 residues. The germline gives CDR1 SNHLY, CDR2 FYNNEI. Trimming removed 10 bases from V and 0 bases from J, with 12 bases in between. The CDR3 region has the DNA TGTGCCACCGTCCGAGCCGTGAACACTGAAGCTTTCTTT. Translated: CATVRAVNTEAFF.

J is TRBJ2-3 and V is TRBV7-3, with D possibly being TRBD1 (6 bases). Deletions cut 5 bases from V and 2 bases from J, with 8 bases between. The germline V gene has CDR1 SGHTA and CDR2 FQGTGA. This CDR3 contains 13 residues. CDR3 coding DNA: TGTGCCAGCAGCCGGGACACCACAGATACGCAGTATTTT. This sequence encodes CASSRDTTDTQYF.

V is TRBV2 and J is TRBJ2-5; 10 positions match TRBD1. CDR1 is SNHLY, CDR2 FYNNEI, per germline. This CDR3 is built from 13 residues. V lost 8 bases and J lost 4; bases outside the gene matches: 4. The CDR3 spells CASVGDRGETQYF. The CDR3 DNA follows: TGTGCCAGCGTTGGGGACAGGGGAGAGACCCAGTACTTC.

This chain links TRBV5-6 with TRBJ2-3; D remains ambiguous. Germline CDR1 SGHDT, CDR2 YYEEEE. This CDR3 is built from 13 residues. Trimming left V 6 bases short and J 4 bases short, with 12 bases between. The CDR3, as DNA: TGTGCCAGCACCACCGACGGGTCAGATACGCAGTATTTT. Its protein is CASTTDGSDTQYF.

CDR3: CASSPRTSGRFYEQYF. The CDR3 coding sequence is TGTGCCAGTAGTCCGAGGACTAGCGGGAGGTTTTACGAGCAGTACTTC. The V call is TRBV19, the J call TRBJ2-7; 14 bases are shared with TRBD2. With V trimmed by 5 bases and J by 4 bases, 7 bases remained unmatched. CDR1 and CDR2 from the germline V gene are LNHDA and SQIVND (reference sequence). This CDR3 is 16 amino acids long.

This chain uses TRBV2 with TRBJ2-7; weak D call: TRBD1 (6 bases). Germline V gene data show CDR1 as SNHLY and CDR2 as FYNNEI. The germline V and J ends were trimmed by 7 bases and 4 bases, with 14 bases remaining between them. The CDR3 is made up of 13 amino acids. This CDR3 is CASTGGLAYEQYF. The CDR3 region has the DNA TGTGCCAGCACTGGGGGCCTAGCATACGAGCAGTACTTC.

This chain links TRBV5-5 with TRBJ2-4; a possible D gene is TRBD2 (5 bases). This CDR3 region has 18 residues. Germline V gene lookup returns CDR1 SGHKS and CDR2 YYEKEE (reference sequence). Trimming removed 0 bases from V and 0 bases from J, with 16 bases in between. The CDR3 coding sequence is TGTGCCAGCAGCTTGGCGGGGATTCTGAGTCTAGCCAAAAACATTCAGTACTTC. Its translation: CASSLAGILSLAKNIQYF.

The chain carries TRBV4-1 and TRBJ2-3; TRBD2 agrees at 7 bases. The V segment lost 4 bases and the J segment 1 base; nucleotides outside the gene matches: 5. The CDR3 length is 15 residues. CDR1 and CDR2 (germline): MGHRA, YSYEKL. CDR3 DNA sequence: TGCGCCAGCAGCCGCACGGGACTACGCACAGATACGCAGTATTTT. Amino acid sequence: CASSRTGLRTDTQYF.

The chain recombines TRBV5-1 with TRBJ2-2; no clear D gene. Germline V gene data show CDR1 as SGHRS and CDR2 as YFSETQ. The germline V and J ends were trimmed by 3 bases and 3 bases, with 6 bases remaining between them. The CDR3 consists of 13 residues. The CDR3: CASSSTYTGELFF. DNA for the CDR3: TGCGCCAGCAGCTCTACATACACCGGGGAGCTGTTTTTT.